This TCR beta chain was captured by sequencing in a study of blood T cell repertoires in COVID-19. Study summary: T cells, B-cell-depleted T cells, or PBMCs provided the cDNA or gDNA that served as material.

This CDR3 is built from 14 residues. Looked up from germline, CDR1 is MRHNA and CDR2 is SNTAGT. Trimming removed 0 bases from V and 4 bases from J, with 8 bases in between. Method: immunoSEQ multiplex PCR; TCRdb's copy keeps in-frame clones and lacks some. The table shows about 400,000 clones, with 88% occurring only once. The specimen sequenced was PBMCs or T cells enriched from blood (not recorded which). This chain links TRBV6-4 with TRBJ2-3; TRBD2 is a possible D gene (6 bases). The sequence derives from a woman aged 40 to 50 with acute COVID-19. CDR3 residues: CASSDSGDSDTQYF. CDR3 bases: TGTGCCAGCAGTGACTCGGGGGACTCAGATACGCAGTATTTT.